The clone carrying this T cell receptor beta chain was counted at least ten times. Its cognate antigen is unknown. Trimming at V came to 6 bases and at J to 4 bases, leaving 6 bases not matched to a gene. The CDR3 sequence is 15 residues long. The germline V gene encodes CDR1 SNHLY and CDR2 FYNNEI. This entry is derived from a study of T cell repertoires in cytomegalovirus infection. Whole-study findings and limits: Identification of carriers of CMV plus the relevant HLA was achieved through cumulative public TCR beta family frequency. Within the response measured ex vivo, HLA-C-restricted CMV-specific TCR beta clonotypes were dominant.

Via MiXCR, TCRdb re-called the reads, giving one row per CDR3 protein. The sample gives fewer than 550,000 distinct CDR3 sequences, around 32% of which show up once; 12% to 15% is in the top ten. The TCR sequence derives from a human donor in good health (CMV status not recorded). Some clones in this sample may be carry-over from other donors' samples. The V gene is TRBV2, the J gene TRBJ2-2; 9 bases are shared with TRBD1. The specimen was PBMCs. The CDR3 region is CASRPGQGGTGELFF. CDR3 nucleotide sequence: TGTGCCAGCAGGCCGGGACAGGGCGGCACCGGGGAGCTGTTTTTT.